The 24 T cell receptor beta chains below were found in one sample sequenced in a study of T cells in Graves' hyperthyroidism and ophthalmopathy. It was RNA transcripts that yielded the amplified TCR beta CDR3 regions. During a first-round RT-PCR of the TCR CDR3, the HTBI primer set was used. A single record per CDR3 protein comes from TCRdb applying MiXCR to the multiplex PCR reads. This table has 350,000 or so distinct CDR3 sequences, 21% appearing once. Specimen: blood. The receptor set was obtained from a woman between 45 and 60 years old with Graves' hyperthyroidism.

This clonotype showed up many times. This chain links TRBV20-1 with TRBJ2-7; D call uncertain. CDR1 DFQATT and CDR2 SNEGSKA come from the germline V gene (reference sequence). Trimming left V 1 base short and J 2 bases short, with 12 bases between. This CDR3 contains 14 residues. CDR3 residues: CSARGGSLTYEQYF. In nucleotides, the CDR3 is TGCAGTGCTAGAGGCGGAAGCCTAACCTACGAGCAGTACTTC.

J is TRBJ2-5 and V is TRBV20-1; D may match TRBD1 or TRBD2 (5 bases each). CDR1 is DFQATT, CDR2 SNEGSKA, per germline (reference sequence). Between the trimmed V and J ends, which lost 1 base and 4 bases, there was a span of 10 bases. This CDR3 is 13 amino acids long. The CDR3 spells CSARGDPRETQYF. Here the CDR3 DNA reads TGCAGTGCTAGAGGGGACCCAAGAGAGACCCAGTACTTC.

This clonotype was counted at least ten times. The V call is TRBV11-3, the J call TRBJ2-5, with D maybe TRBD1 (5 bases). V lost 1 base, J lost 1 base, and 10 bases lay in between. The CDR3 has 15 amino acids. CDR1 and CDR2 (germline): SGHNT, YENEEA. CDR3 nucleotide sequence: TGTGCCAGCAGCTTAGCTAGACAGATCCAAGAGACCCAGTACTTC. It specifies CASSLARQIQETQYF.

This clonotype was seen ten or more times. The gene calls are TRBV11-2 and TRBJ2-2; tentative D call: TRBD1 (6 bases). Germline V gene sequence: CDR1 SGHAT, CDR2 FQNNGV. V lost 2 bases and J lost 5, with 12 bases in between. The CDR3 runs to 15 residues. The CDR3 loop is CASSLWRGGTGELFF. CDR3 bases: TGTGCCAGCAGCTTATGGAGAGGGGGAACCGGGGAGCTGTTTTTT. The full variable domain, in which reference TRBV11-2 and TRBJ2-2 provide the parts outside the CDR3, is EAGVAQSPRYKIIEKRQSVAFWCNPISGHATLYWYQQILGQGPKLLIQFQNNGVVDDSQLPKDRFSAERLKGVDSTLKIQPAKLEDSAVYLCASSLWRGGTGELFFGEGSRLTVL.

This clonotype was counted many times. This sequence joins TRBV7-9 and TRBJ1-1; D call uncertain. The CDR3 loop spans 14 amino acids. V shed 1 base and J shed 1 base, with 7 bases lying between them. Germline V lookup: CDR1 SEHNR, CDR2 FQNEAQ (reference sequence). DNA of the CDR3: TGTGCCAGCAGCTTAGGGGGTCCGAACACTGAAGCTTTCTTT. Translated: CASSLGGPNTEAFF.

This clonotype was seen more than once but under ten times. This chain uses TRBV25-1 with TRBJ2-3; the match to TRBD1 covers 7 bases. The length of the CDR3 is 17 residues. J was trimmed by 0 bases and V by 4 bases; bases with no gene match: 10. CDR1 and CDR2 (germline): MGHDK, SYGVNS. CDR3 loop: CASSAGTVFSSTDTQYF. Written as DNA, the CDR3 is TGTGCCAGCAGTGCCGGGACAGTTTTTTCTAGCACAGATACGCAGTATTTT. Filled out from reference TRBV25-1 and TRBJ2-3, the complete variable domain reads EADIYQTPRYLVIGTGKKITLECSQTMGHDKMYWYQQDPGMELHLIHYSYGVNSTEKGDLSSESTVSRIRTEHFPLTLESARPSHTSQYLCASSAGTVFSSTDTQYFGPGTRLTVL.

Many counts were recorded for this clonotype. The chain is built from TRBV27 and TRBJ1-5; D is uncertain. The CDR3 covers 15 residues. Germline V gene sequence: CDR1 MNHEY, CDR2 SMNVEV (reference sequence). V was cut by 2 bases and J by 4 bases, with 12 bases left in between. CDR3 DNA sequence: TGTGCCAGCAGTTTACGGGCAACCTATAATCAGCCCCAGCATTTT. Protein product: CASSLRATYNQPQHF.

The genes are TRBV2 and TRBJ2-5; 8 bases align to TRBD2. Germline CDR1 SNHLY, CDR2 FYNNEI. V shed 5 bases, J shed 3 bases, and the junction held 14 bases outside the gene matches. The CDR3 is 17 residues long. CDR3 in DNA: TGTGCCAGCAGTTTAGGGGCTAACGGGAGGGCCGAAGAGACCCAGTACTTC. This gives the protein CASSLGANGRAEETQYF.

The rearrangement uses TRBV28 and TRBJ1-2; D gene unclear. This CDR3 contains 16 residues. The germline V and J ends were trimmed by 6 bases and 13 bases, with 30 bases remaining between them. Per germline, CDR1 MDHEN and CDR2 SYDVKM. In DNA form, the CDR3 reads TGTGCCAGCAGCGTAAACTGGACGGCATTTAAAGTAGTCTGCACCTTC. Translation gives CASSVNWTAFKVVCTF.

The chain couples TRBV12-3 or TRBV12-4 to TRBJ2-2, with 9 bases lining up with TRBD2. The CDR3 runs to 12 residues. V gave up 5 bases and J gave up 11 bases; unmatched junction bases: 3. CDR3 residues: CASSPGLAELFF. The CDR3 nucleotides are TGTGCCAGCAGTCCGGGACTAGCTGAGCTGTTTTTT.

The chain links TRBV10-2 to TRBJ1-1; TRBD1 matches 7 bases. Germline values: CDR1 WSHSY, CDR2 SAAADI. The V and J ends lost 6 bases and 1 base, in that order; junction bases with no gene match: 5. CDR3 length: 14 residues. Here the CDR3 DNA reads TGCGCCAGCAGACCCGGGACAGAGAACACTGAAGCTTTCTTT. It yields the protein CASRPGTENTEAFF.

This clonotype occurred many times. V and J are TRBV7-9 and TRBJ2-3, with 10 nucleotides matching TRBD2. Losses at the gene ends were 3 bases for V and 0 bases for J; bases not matched to a gene: 6. Germline lookup yields CDR1 SEHNR and CDR2 FQNEAQ (reference sequence). The CDR3 totals 17 residues. CDR3 sequence: CASSFRPSGSSTDTQYF. Written as DNA, the CDR3 is TGTGCCAGCAGCTTTCGACCTAGCGGGAGTAGCACAGATACGCAGTATTTT. Variable domain in full (rest from reference TRBV7-9 and TRBJ2-3): DTGVSQNPRHKITKRGQNVTFRCDPISEHNRLYWYRQTLGQGPEFLTYFQNEAQLEKSRLLSDRFSAERPKGSFSTLEIQRTEQGDSAMYLCASSFRPSGSSTDTQYFGPGTRLTVL.

This clonotype was seen repeatedly, ten times or more. The rearrangement links TRBV25-1 to TRBJ2-7; D gene unclear. V was cut by 4 bases and J by 4 bases, with 14 bases left in between. The length of the CDR3 is 14 residues. Germline V gives CDR1 MGHDK, CDR2 SYGVNS. DNA of the CDR3: TGTGCCAGCAGTGGGCAATTGGACCCTTACGAGCAGTACTTC. Protein: CASSGQLDPYEQYF.

This clonotype appeared many times. The chain joins TRBV20-1 to TRBJ2-7, with no clear D. The CDR3 has 14 residues. Germline CDR1 DFQATT, CDR2 SNEGSKA (reference sequence). Trimming took 2 bases from V and 3 from J, leaving 14 bases between them. CDR3 sequence reads: CSARPRQSVYEQYF. The CDR3 DNA is TGCAGTGCTAGACCTCGGCAATCAGTCTACGAGCAGTACTTC.

This clonotype has more than one count but fewer than ten. This CDR3 reads CASSMEGSGANVLTF. The CDR3 DNA follows: TGTGCCAGTAGTATGGAAGGTTCTGGGGCCAACGTCCTGACTTTC. The V gene is TRBV19, the J gene TRBJ2-6; no clear D. The germline V gene encodes CDR1 LNHDA and CDR2 SQIVND (reference sequence). Trimming removed 3 bases from V and 1 base from J, with 7 bases in between. This CDR3 has 15 residues. Full variable domain (remainder filled in from reference TRBV19 and TRBJ2-6): DGGITQSPKYLFRKEGQNVTLSCEQNLNHDAMYWYRQDPGQGLRLIYYSQIVNDFQKGDIAEGYSVSREKKESFPLTVTSAQKNPTAFYLCASSMEGSGANVLTFGAGSRLTVL.

This clonotype occurred a few times. The CDR3 nucleotides read TGTGCCAGCAGTTTATCCTGGGAGGCGGCAGGACCAACCCTCGGCACCTTC. Amino acids: CASSLSWEAAGPTLGTF. The chain links TRBV27 to TRBJ1-2; no reliable D call. The V gene's germline CDR1 is MNHEY and CDR2 SMNVEV (reference sequence). There are 17 residues in the CDR3. The V and J ends lost 0 bases and 13 bases respectively, with 27 bases between them.

The chain uses TRBV4-2 and TRBJ2-1; D unclear. Trimming left V 0 bases short and J 4 bases short, with 10 bases between. CDR1 is LGHNA, CDR2 YNFKEQ, per germline. CDR3 length equals 15 residues. The CDR3 region has the DNA TGTGCCAGCAGCCAAGACAGCACACAGTACAATGAGCAGTTCTTC. This translates into CASSQDSTQYNEQFF.

This clonotype was picked up many times. V usage is TRBV7-8 and J usage is TRBJ2-7; D possibly corresponds to TRBD2 (6 bases). Trimming cost V 3 bases and J 0 bases, with 12 bases left between them. This CDR3 spans 15 amino acids. CDR1 and CDR2 (germline): SGHVS, FQNEAQ. CDR3 residues: CASSLGTVSSYEQYF. CDR3 DNA: TGTGCCAGCAGCTTGGGGACTGTTAGCTCCTACGAGCAGTACTTC.

This clonotype has a count of ten or more. The V call is TRBV2, the J call TRBJ1-1; D not certain. V lost 4 bases and J 0 bases, leaving 9 bases between the germline ends. The length of the CDR3 is 14 residues. Germline V gene data show CDR1 as SNHLY and CDR2 as FYNNEI. The CDR3 protein is CASSASGMNTEAFF. CDR3 nucleotides: TGTGCCAGCAGTGCCTCGGGGATGAACACTGAAGCTTTCTTT.

As to this clonotype: The junction departs from germline at one end; a sequencing error may be responsible. The rearrangement joins TRBV6-2 or TRBV6-3 to TRBJ2-6; tentatively, D is TRBD1 (5 bases). This CDR3 region has 16 residues. The germline V gene has CDR1 MNHEY and CDR2 SVGEGT. CDR3 in amino acids: CASSGALRAGANVLAF. The CDR3 DNA reads as TGTGCCAGCAGTGGCGCATTAAGGGCTGGGGCCAACGTCCTGGCTTTC.

This clonotype was counted many times. The chain joins TRBV5-1 to TRBJ1-1, with D unclear. The CDR3 covers 15 residues. V lost 0 bases and J lost 0, with 9 bases in between. The V gene's germline CDR1 is SGHRS and CDR2 YFSETQ. The CDR3 loop reads CASSLAPGLNTEAFF. Here the CDR3 DNA reads TGCGCCAGCAGCTTGGCCCCCGGTTTGAACACTGAAGCTTTCTTT.

This clonotype was picked up a small number of times. The V gene is TRBV27, the J gene TRBJ2-5, with TRBD1 as a possible D gene (6 bases). CDR3 length: 14 amino acids. V dropped 0 bases and J dropped 3 bases, with 8 bases sitting between them. The V gene's germline CDR1 is MNHEY and CDR2 SMNVEV (reference sequence). The CDR3 spells CASSLSYREETQYF. The CDR3 DNA follows: TGTGCCAGCAGTTTATCGTACAGGGAAGAGACCCAGTACTTC.

The chain combines TRBV2 with TRBJ1-2; a weak D match, TRBD1 (6 bases). There are 13 residues in the CDR3. Germline V CDR1 and CDR2: SNHLY, FYNNEI. Trimming stripped 6 bases from V and 8 bases from J, with 16 bases between. The CDR3 loop is CASSKGVQVGYTF. As DNA, the CDR3 is TGTGCCAGCAGCAAGGGGGTTCAAGTCGGCTACACCTTC.

V usage is TRBV12-3 or TRBV12-4 and J usage is TRBJ1-2; D unclear. This CDR3 has 14 amino acids. V was cut by 2 bases and J by 3 bases, with 10 bases left in between. CDR3 sequence: CASSLPPGDYGYTF. The CDR3 DNA reads as TGTGCCAGCAGTTTACCGCCCGGGGACTATGGCTACACCTTC.